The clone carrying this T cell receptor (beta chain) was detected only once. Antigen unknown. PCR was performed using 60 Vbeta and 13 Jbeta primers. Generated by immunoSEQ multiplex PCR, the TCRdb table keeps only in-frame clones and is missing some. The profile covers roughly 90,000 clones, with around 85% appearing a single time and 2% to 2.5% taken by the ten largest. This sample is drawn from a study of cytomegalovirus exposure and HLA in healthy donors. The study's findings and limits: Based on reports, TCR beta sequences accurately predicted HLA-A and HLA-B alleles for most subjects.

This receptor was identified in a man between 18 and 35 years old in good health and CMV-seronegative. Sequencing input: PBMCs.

The CDR3 loop is CASSLAGQTNSPLHF. CDR3 in DNA: TGTGCCAGCAGCTTAGCCGGACAGACAAATTCACCCCTCCACTTT. The genes are TRBV7-9 and TRBJ1-6; tentatively, D is TRBD1 (6 bases). The V and J ends lost 0 bases and 7 bases respectively, with 10 bases between them. Germline-derived CDR1 and CDR2 are SEHNR and FQNEAQ (reference sequence). CDR3 length: 15 residues.